This record looks at one TCR beta chain sequence and its context. V was shortened by 1 base and J by 6 bases, with 10 bases between the two germline ends. There are 14 residues in the CDR3. Looked up from germline, CDR1 is SGHAT and CDR2 is FQNNGV. This sample was taken from a study of blood T cell repertoires in COVID-19. Turning to the study itself: The cDNA or gDNA used as material had been derived from T cells, B-cell-depleted T cells, or PBMCs.

In the original workflow: Estimation of nucleated cell counts was performed using reference gene primer amplification. Libraries were prepared by immunoSEQ multiplex PCR; TCRdb keeps only in-frame clonotypes and omits some of them. D and trimming were read from the DNA, whereas the V and J calls and clone size are those reported in that table. Seen here are about 330,000 clones, about 86% observed once, and the top ten hold 0.95% to 1.5%. The chain carries TRBV11-2 and TRBJ1-5; the D gene is possibly TRBD1 (5 bases). The receptor comes from a woman in her forties or fifties with acute or convalescent COVID-19. Sequencing was carried out using peripheral blood. CDR3 sequence: CASSLAGMGQPQHF. In nucleotides, the CDR3 is TGTGCCAGCAGCTTAGCAGGGATGGGTCAGCCCCAGCATTTT.